This T cell receptor (beta chain) was identified in a study of blood T cells in healthy people across ages. Primed by a sample-barcoded 5' primer and a J-beta primer mix, a second PCR proceeded for roughly 7 to 11 cycles. TCRdb used MiXCR to reprocess the 5' RACE reads, holding one entry per CDR3 protein. The repertoire holds about 800,000 distinct CDR3 sequences, with approximately 25% as singletons. A further study also used this sample, focusing on T cells of mothers and their children.

Sequencing was carried out using blood. The source is a boy aged 5-17 years in good health.

CDR3 amino acids: CASSLGDREGQPQHF. The CDR3 DNA reads as TGCGCCAGCAGCTTGGGGGACAGGGAAGGACAGCCCCAGCATTTT. This rearrangement joins TRBV5-1 to TRBJ1-5, with 9 nucleotides matching TRBD1. Germline V gene data show CDR1 as SGHRS and CDR2 as YFSETQ. The CDR3 covers 15 residues. Germline trimming cut 0 bases from V and 7 bases from J; bases unmatched to any gene: 5.